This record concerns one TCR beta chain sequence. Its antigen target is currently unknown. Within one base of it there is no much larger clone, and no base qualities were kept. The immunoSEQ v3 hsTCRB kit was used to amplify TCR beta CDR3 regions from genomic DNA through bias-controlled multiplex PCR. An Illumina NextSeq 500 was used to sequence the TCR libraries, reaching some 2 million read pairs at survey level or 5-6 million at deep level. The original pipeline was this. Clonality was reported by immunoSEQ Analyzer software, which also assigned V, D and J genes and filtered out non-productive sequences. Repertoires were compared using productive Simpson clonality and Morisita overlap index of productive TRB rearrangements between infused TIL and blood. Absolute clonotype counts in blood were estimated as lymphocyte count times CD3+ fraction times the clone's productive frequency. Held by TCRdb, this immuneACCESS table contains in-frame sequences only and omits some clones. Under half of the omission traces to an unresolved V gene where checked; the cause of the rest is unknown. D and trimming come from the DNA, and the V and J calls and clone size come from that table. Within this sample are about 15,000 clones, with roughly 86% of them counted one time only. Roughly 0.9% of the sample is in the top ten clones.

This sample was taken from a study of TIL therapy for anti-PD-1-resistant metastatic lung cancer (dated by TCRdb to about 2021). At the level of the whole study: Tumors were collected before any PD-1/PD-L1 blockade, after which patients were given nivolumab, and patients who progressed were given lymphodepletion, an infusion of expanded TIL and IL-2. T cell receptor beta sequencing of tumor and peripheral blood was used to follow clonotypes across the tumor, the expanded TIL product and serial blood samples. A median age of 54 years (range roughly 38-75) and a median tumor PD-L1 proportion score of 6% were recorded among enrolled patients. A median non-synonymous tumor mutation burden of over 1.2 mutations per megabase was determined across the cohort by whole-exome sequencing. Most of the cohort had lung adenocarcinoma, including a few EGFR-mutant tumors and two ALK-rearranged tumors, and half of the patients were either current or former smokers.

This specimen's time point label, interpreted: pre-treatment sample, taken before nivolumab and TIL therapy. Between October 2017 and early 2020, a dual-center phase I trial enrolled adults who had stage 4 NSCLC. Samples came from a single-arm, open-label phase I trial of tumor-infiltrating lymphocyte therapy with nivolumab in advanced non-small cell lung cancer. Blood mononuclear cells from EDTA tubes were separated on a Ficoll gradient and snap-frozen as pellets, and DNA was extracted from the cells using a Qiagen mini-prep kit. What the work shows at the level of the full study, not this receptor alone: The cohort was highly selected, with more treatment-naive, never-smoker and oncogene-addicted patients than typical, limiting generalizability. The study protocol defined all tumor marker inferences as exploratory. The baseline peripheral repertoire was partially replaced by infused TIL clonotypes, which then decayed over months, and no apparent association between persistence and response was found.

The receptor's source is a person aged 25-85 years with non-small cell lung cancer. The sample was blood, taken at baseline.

The nucleotides are TGCGCCAGCAGCTTGGGTAACCGGGACCCTCTTGAAGCTTTCTTT. Its translation reads: CASSLGNRDPLEAFF. This receptor chain uses TRBV5-1 and TRBJ1-1; tentative D gene TRBD1, with 5 bases matching. V is shortened by 0 bases, J by 7 bases, and the region joining them spans 16 bases. Spanning cysteine to phenylalanine, the CDR3 consists of 15 amino acids. Of all the DNA, just the CDR3 is kept, 45 bases in frame from base 1. Via the germline V gene, CDR1 is SGHRS and CDR2 YFSETQ.